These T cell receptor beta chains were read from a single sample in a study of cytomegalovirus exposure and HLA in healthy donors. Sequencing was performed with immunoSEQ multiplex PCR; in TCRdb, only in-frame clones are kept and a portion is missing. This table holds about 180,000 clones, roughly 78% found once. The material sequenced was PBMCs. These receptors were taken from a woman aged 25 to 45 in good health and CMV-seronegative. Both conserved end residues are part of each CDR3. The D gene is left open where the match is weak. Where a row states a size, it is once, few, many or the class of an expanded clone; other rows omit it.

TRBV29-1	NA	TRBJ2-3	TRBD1	CSVETGTGITDTQYF	TGCAGCGTGGAAACCGGGACAGGGATCACAGATACGCAGTATTTT
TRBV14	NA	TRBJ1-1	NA	CASSGGGLNTEAFF	TGTGCCAGCAGTGGTGGAGGATTGAACACTGAAGCTTTCTTT
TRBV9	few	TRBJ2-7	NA	CASSPGTSSYEQYF	TGTGCCAGCAGCCCAGGGACAAGCTCCTACGAGCAGTACTTC
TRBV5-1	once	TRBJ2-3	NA	CASSLRTVTDTQYF	TGCGCCAGCAGCTTACGGACAGTTACAGATACGCAGTATTTT
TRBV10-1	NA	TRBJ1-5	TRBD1	CASSRQGHSNQPQHF	TGCGCCAGCAGCAGACAGGGCCATAGCAATCAGCCCCAGCATTTT
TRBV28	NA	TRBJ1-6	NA	CASSFRGNSPLHF	TGTGCCAGCAGTTTTCGGGGAAATTCACCCCTCCACTTT
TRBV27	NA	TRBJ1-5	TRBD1	CASTTTGGNQPQHF	TGTGCCAGCACCACAACAGGGGGCAATCAGCCCCAGCATTTT
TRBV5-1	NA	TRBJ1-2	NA	CASSLAGLGGYTF	TGCGCCAGCAGCTTGGCGGGACTGGGGGGCTACACCTTC
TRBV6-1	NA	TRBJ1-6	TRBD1	CASSEAWDSRSPLHF	TGTGCCAGCAGTGAAGCCTGGGACAGTAGGTCACCCCTCCACTTT
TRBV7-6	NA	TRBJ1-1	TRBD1	CASSLAPGQGSEAFF	TGTGCCAGCAGCTTAGCACCGGGACAGGGTTCTGAAGCTTTCTTT
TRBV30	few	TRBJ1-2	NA	CAWVRGLGYGYTF	TGTGCCTGGGTCCGGGGGTTGGGCTATGGCTACACCTTC
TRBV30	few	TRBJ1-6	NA	CAWQDSSYNSPLHF	TGTGCCTGGCAGGACAGCTCCTATAATTCACCCCTCCACTTT
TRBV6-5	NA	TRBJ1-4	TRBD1	CASSYGQGGTNEKLFF	TGTGCCAGCAGTTACGGACAGGGAGGAACTAATGAAAAACTGTTTTTT
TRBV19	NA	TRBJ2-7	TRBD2	CASSIGLVASYEQYF	TGTGCCAGTAGTATTGGACTAGTTGCCTCCTACGAGCAGTACTTC
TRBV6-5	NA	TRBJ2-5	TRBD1	CASSTGVATQYF	TGTGCCAGCAGTACAGGGGTCGCGACCCAGTACTTC
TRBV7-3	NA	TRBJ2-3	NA	CASSLSSTSTDTQYF	TGTGCCAGCAGCTTAAGTTCCACTAGCACAGATACGCAGTATTTT
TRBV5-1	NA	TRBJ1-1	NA	CASSFGQGGGQLVSEAFF	TGCGCCAGCAGCTTCGGACAAGGGGGTGGCCAATTAGTCTCTGAAGCTTTCTTT
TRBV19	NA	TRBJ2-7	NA	CATNQGRPRDEQYF	TGTGCCACGAATCAGGGTAGGCCTCGGGACGAGCAGTACTTC
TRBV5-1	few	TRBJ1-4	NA	CASSLDPGEKLFF	TGCGCCAGCAGCTTGGATCCGGGAGAAAAACTGTTTTTT
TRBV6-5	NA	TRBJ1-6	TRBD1	CASGGGAGSPLHF	TGTGCCAGCGGAGGGGGCGCGGGGTCACCCCTCCACTTT
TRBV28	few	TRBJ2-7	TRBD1	CASRTGTGGHYEQYF	TGTGCCAGCAGGACCGGGACAGGGGGCCACTACGAGCAGTACTTC
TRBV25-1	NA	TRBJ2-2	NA	CASSDPARGNTGELFF	TGTGCCAGCAGTGACCCAGCCCGGGGGAACACCGGGGAGCTGTTTTTT
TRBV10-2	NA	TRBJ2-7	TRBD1	CASRGTVGYEQYF	TGCGCCAGCAGGGGGACAGTAGGCTACGAGCAGTACTTC
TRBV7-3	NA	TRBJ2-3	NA	CASSPLGAGADTQYF	TGTGCCAGCAGCCCCCTAGGAGCGGGCGCAGATACGCAGTATTTT
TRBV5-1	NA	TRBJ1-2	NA	CASSFGSSYGYTF	TGCGCCAGCAGCTTTGGGAGTTCTTATGGCTACACCTTC
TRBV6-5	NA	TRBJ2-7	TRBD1	CASSPGTGYEQYF	TGTGCCAGCAGTCCCGGGACAGGCTACGAGCAGTACTTC
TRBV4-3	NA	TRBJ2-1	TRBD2	CASSQARLAGGSYNEQFF	TGCGCCAGCAGCCAAGCCCGACTAGCGGGGGGCTCCTACAATGAGCAGTTCTTC
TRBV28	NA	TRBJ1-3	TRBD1	CASSSSTGTGIGNTIYF	TGTGCCAGCAGTTCGTCAACGGGGACAGGGATTGGTAACACCATATATTTT
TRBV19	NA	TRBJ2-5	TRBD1	CASNSGTGEYETQYF	TGTGCCAGTAATTCCGGGACAGGGGAGTACGAGACCCAGTACTTC
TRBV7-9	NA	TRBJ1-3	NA	CASTPSGGSSGNTIYF	TGTGCCAGCACCCCCTCCGGGGGTAGTTCTGGAAACACCATATATTTT
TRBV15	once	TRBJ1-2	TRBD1	CATSSKKQGARGYTF	TGTGCCACCAGCAGCAAAAAACAGGGGGCGCGGGGCTACACCTTC
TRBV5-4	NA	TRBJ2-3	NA	CASSLGGGVTDTQYF	TGTGCCAGCAGCTTGGGGGGAGGCGTCACAGATACGCAGTATTTT
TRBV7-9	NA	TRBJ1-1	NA	CASSLILQMGAEAFF	TGTGCCAGCAGCTTAATTTTACAGATGGGAGCTGAAGCTTTCTTT
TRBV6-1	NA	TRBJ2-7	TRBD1	CASNPWTGSEQYF	TGTGCCAGCAATCCCTGGACAGGATCCGAGCAGTACTTC
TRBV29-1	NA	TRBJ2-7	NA	CSVEKDSTYEQYF	TGCAGCGTTGAAAAGGACAGTACCTACGAGCAGTACTTC
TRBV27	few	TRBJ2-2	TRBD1	CASSSRTGYGTGELFF	TGTGCCAGCAGTTCCCGGACAGGGTATGGAACCGGGGAGCTGTTTTTT
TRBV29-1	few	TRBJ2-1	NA	CSVPTREPYNEQFF	TGCAGCGTCCCAACCCGAGAGCCCTACAATGAGCAGTTCTTC
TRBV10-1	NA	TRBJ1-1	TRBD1	CASRKTGENTEAFF	TGCGCCAGCAGAAAGACAGGGGAGAACACTGAAGCTTTCTTT
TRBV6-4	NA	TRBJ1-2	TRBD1	CASSDADRGKYGYTF	TGTGCCAGCAGTGATGCAGACAGGGGTAAGTATGGCTACACCTTC
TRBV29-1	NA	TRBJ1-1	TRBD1	CSVQGQENTEAFF	TGCAGCGTTCAGGGACAGGAGAACACTGAAGCTTTCTTT
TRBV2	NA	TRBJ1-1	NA	CASLLYTEAFF	TGTGCCAGCCTACTTTACACTGAAGCTTTCTTT